This is a list of T cell receptor beta chains from one sample in a study of OX40 agonist ivuxolimab in advanced cancers. The assay was immunoSEQ multiplex PCR, and TCRdb's table has in-frame clones only and misses some. The sample yields about 21,000 clones, just under 85% seen once. The starting material was CD4+ or CD8+ T cells sorted from blood, obtained in a trial of the OX40 agonist ivuxolimab. These receptors were taken from an adult with an advanced solid tumor such as melanoma, head and neck, liver or kidney cancer. The CDR3 runs from the conserved cysteine through the conserved F or W. Each record gives: V gene, D gene, CDR3 length, clone size, J gene, CDR3 DNA, CDR3 protein. The D gene is left open where the match is weak. Some rows have no size entry. The others give once, few or many, or a class for an expanded clone.

TRBV27,.,15,.,TRBJ2-1,TGTGCCAGCAGTTCGGACGTCGACTCCTACAATGAGCAGTTCTTC,CASSSDVDSYNEQFF
TRBV27,TRBD2,15,.,TRBJ2-7,TGTGCCAGCAGTTTATACGCGGGAGGGCCGCGGGAGCAGTACTTC,CASSLYAGGPREQYF
TRBV28,.,12,once,TRBJ2-7,TGTGCCAGCAGTTTAACCGCCTACGAGCAGTACTTC,CASSLTAYEQYF
TRBV4-1,.,13,.,TRBJ2-1,TGCGCCAGCAGCCCGCACCTATACAATGAGCAGTTCTTC,CASSPHLYNEQFF
TRBV4-1,TRBD1,17,.,TRBJ1-2,TGCGCCAGCAGCCAAGATCGAGGGACAGGGGGCCAGAGTGGCTACACCTTC,CASSQDRGTGGQSGYTF
TRBV5-1,.,16,.,TRBJ2-7,TGCGCCAGCAGCTTGGACGGACTTTCTCCCTCCTACGAGCAGTACTTC,CASSLDGLSPSYEQYF
TRBV25-1,TRBD1,14,.,TRBJ2-7,TGTGCCAGTGGGACAGGGGGGATCTTCTACGAGCAGTACTTC,CASGTGGIFYEQYF
TRBV7-9,.,12,.,TRBJ2-1,TGTGCCAGCAGCTTAGGACAGGATGAGCAGTTCTTC,CASSLGQDEQFF
TRBV28,TRBD1,14,.,TRBJ1-1,TGTGCCAGCAGCCTGACAGGGGAGGGCACTGAAGCTTTCTTT,CASSLTGEGTEAFF
TRBV28,TRBD1,15,once,TRBJ2-1,TGTGCCAGCAGTCCGACAGGGCTCGGTTACAATGAGCAGTTCTTC,CASSPTGLGYNEQFF
TRBV10-3,TRBD2,14,.,TRBJ2-1,TGTGCCATCAGTGAGTCCGGCGGGGGGAATGAGCAGTTCTTC,CAISESGGGNEQFF
TRBV6-5,.,13,.,TRBJ2-7,TGTGCCAGCAGTTACGGCGACTCCTACGAGCAGTACTTC,CASSYGDSYEQYF
TRBV7-8,.,14,.,TRBJ2-7,TGTGCCACTCAAGCATTCGGGAGCTCCTACGAGCAGTACTTC,CATQAFGSSYEQYF
TRBV6-5,TRBD1,14,.,TRBJ1-5,TGTGCCAGCAGTACACAGGGGGCAGCTCTGCCCCAGCATTTT,CASSTQGAALPQHF
TRBV11-2,.,11,few,TRBJ1-1,TGTGCCAGCAGGTCGGGCAGTCGAGCTTTCTTT,CASRSGSRAFF
TRBV4-1,TRBD1,18,.,TRBJ1-1,TGCGCCAGCAGCCAAGGGGACAGGGGGCGGTTGGGGGGCACTGAAGCTTTCTTT,CASSQGDRGRLGGTEAFF
TRBV10-3,.,13,once,TRBJ2-1,TGTGCCATCAGTGAGTCTTCAAGCCTTGAGCAGTTCTTC,CAISESSSLEQFF
TRBV5-1,TRBD2,18,.,TRBJ2-1,TGCGCCAGCAGCTTGGCACTAGCGGGAGGGCATATTTTAGATGAGCAGTTCTTC,CASSLALAGGHILDEQFF
TRBV5-1,.,14,.,TRBJ2-1,TGCGCCAGCAGCTCGGCCGGGGCCTACAATGAGCAGTTCTTC,CASSSAGAYNEQFF
TRBV5-1,TRBD1,16,.,TRBJ1-1,TGCGCCAGCAGGCTACTAGGAACAGGGGGCAACACTGAAGCTTTCTTT,CASRLLGTGGNTEAFF
TRBV10-3,.,16,.,TRBJ2-1,TGTGCCATCAGTGAGTCTGGAGGGAGCTCCTACAATGAGCAGTTCTTC,CAISESGGSSYNEQFF
TRBV28,TRBD2,15,.,TRBJ2-1,TGTGCCAGCAGTTTGGGACTAGCGGGGAACAATGAGCAGTTCTTC,CASSLGLAGNNEQFF
TRBV5-1,.,13,.,TRBJ2-1,TGCGCCAGCAGCCAGAGCTCCTACAATGAGCAGTTCTTC,CASSQSSYNEQFF
TRBV28,TRBD1,15,.,TRBJ2-5,TGTGCCAGCAGTAGCCCGGGACAGGGGAGAGAGACCCAGTACTTC,CASSSPGQGRETQYF
TRBV7-8,.,17,.,TRBJ2-1,TGTGCCAGCAGCTCCCTTGGGGGGTGGGACTCCTACAATGAGCAGTTCTTC,CASSSLGGWDSYNEQFF
TRBV18,.,16,.,TRBJ2-3,TGTGCCAGCTCACCAGAGGGGTCCCCTAGCACAGATACGCAGTATTTT,CASSPEGSPSTDTQYF
TRBV2,TRBD1,14,.,TRBJ2-1,TGTGCCAGCAGTTCCGACAGGGGGCGGAATGAGCAGTTCTTC,CASSSDRGRNEQFF
TRBV5-8,TRBD1,16,few,TRBJ1-3,TGTGCCAGCAGCCCCGGGACAGGGGAGTTTGGAAACACCATATATTTT,CASSPGTGEFGNTIYF
TRBV2,.,19,.,TRBJ1-3,TGTGCCAGCAGTGAATTAGGACAGAGAAACGGAATTGCTGGAAACACCATATATTTT,CASSELGQRNGIAGNTIYF
TRBV30,.,13,.,TRBJ2-7,TGTGCCTGGAGTGTAGAGGATCCCTACGAGCAGTACTTC,CAWSVEDPYEQYF
TRBV7-8,.,15,.,TRBJ2-2,TGTGCCAGCAGCTTAGACGGGCAATCATTCGGGGAGCTGTTTTTT,CASSLDGQSFGELFF
TRBV5-1,.,16,.,TRBJ1-1,TGCGCCAGCAGCCGTGTGGCAGGACAGTTGAACACTGAAGCTTTCTTT,CASSRVAGQLNTEAFF
TRBV14,.,20,.,TRBJ2-3,TGTGCCAGCAGCCAAGATCTCGAGACTAGACCTTTTGCTCGGGGAGATACGCAGTATTTT,CASSQDLETRPFARGDTQYF
TRBV29-1,.,13,few,TRBJ2-1,TGCAGCGTTGAACAGGATTCCTACAATGAGCAGTTCTTC,CSVEQDSYNEQFF
TRBV7-9,.,16,.,TRBJ2-7,TGTGCCAGCAGCACAGCGACACCAATCTTCTCCTACGAGCAGTACTTC,CASSTATPIFSYEQYF